These 17 T cell receptor beta chains share one sample of origin, sequenced in a study of control samples from healthy donors and cancer patients. The data were produced by immunoSEQ multiplex PCR, yet TCRdb's version contains in-frame clones alone and is incomplete. The sample has about 82,000 clones; about 89% are singletons. The sequenced sample consisted of blood. The source of these receptors is a man aged 50 to 60 in good health.

The V call is TRBV7-2, the J call TRBJ2-3, with 9 bases fitting TRBD2. The junction had 14 bases not matched to a gene; V was cut back by 5 bases and J by 14 bases. The germline V gene has CDR1 SGHTA and CDR2 FQGNSA. The CDR3 extends over 14 amino acids. The CDR3 loop is CASSPGTSQGVWYF. CDR3 nucleotides: TGTGCCAGCAGCCCCGGGACTAGCCAAGGGGTTTGGTATTTT. Complete variable domain (other parts from reference TRBV7-2 and TRBJ2-3): GAGVSQSPSNKVTEKGKDVELRCDPISGHTALYWYRQSLGQGLEFLIYFQGNSAPDKSGLPSDRFSAERTGGSVSTLTIQRTQQEDSAVYLCASSPGTSQGVWYFGPGTRLTVL.

The genes are TRBV7-9 and TRBJ1-4; D gene ambiguous. Trimming left V 4 bases short and J 0 bases short, with 12 bases between. The CDR3 spans 16 residues. In germline, CDR1 is SEHNR, CDR2 FQNEAQ (reference sequence). CDR3 residues: CASSSPAKATNEKLFF. The CDR3 coding sequence is TGTGCCAGCAGCTCTCCCGCGAAGGCAACTAATGAAAAACTGTTTTTT.

DNA for the CDR3: TGTGCCAGCAGCTTGGCGCGGGGGACGGGTGGCTACACCTTC. Its translation is CASSLARGTGGYTF. This rearrangement joins TRBV5-6 to TRBJ1-2; possible D gene TRBD1, 5 bases. There are 14 residues in the CDR3. Germline V gives CDR1 SGHDT, CDR2 YYEEEE. Trimming left V 0 bases short and J 7 bases short, with 13 bases between.

Points on this clone: Different DNA sequences within this sample yield the same CDR3. In DNA, the CDR3 is TGTGCCAGCAGCGTGGTTAGCGGAGGGGCGAGCGGAGATACGCAGTATTTT. Translated, it gives CASSVVSGGASGDTQYF. The gene calls are TRBV7-2 and TRBJ2-3; D possibly corresponds to TRBD2 (6 bases). The germline gives CDR1 SGHTA, CDR2 FQGNSA. V was cut by 5 bases and J by 5 bases, with 23 bases left in between. The CDR3 contains 17 residues.

This chain joins TRBV6-5 and TRBJ1-2; a weak D match, TRBD1 (5 bases). Per germline, CDR1 MNHEY and CDR2 SVGAGI. This CDR3 spans 15 amino acids. The V and J ends lost 6 bases and 1 base respectively, with 15 bases between them. CDR3 sequence (DNA): TGTGCCAGCAGGCGGGACTCAAGAATTAACTATGGCTACACCTTC. This codes for CASRRDSRINYGYTF.

The J gene is TRBJ2-2, the V gene TRBV5-1, with D possibly matching TRBD1 (6 bases). The CDR3 spans 13 residues. V lost 5 bases and J 1 base, leaving 6 bases between the germline ends. Germline CDR1 SGHRS, CDR2 YFSETQ. CDR3 DNA sequence: TGCGCCAGCAGACAGGGGAACACCGGGGAGCTGTTTTTT. It codes for CASRQGNTGELFF.

The chain employs TRBV11-1 and TRBJ2-7, with D perhaps matching TRBD1 or TRBD2 (5 bases each). Germline V CDR1 and CDR2: SGHAT, FQDESV (reference sequence). This CDR3 has 14 residues. V lost 6 bases and J 2 bases, leaving 14 bases between the germline ends. The CDR3 DNA follows: TGTGCCAGCAGTCCGCGAGGGGCCGCCTACGAGCAGTACTTC. Its translation: CASSPRGAAYEQYF.

The chain carries TRBV19 and TRBJ1-6; no reliable D call. Germline V gene lookup returns CDR1 LNHDA and CDR2 SQIVND (reference sequence). V lost 3 bases and J 6 bases, leaving 15 bases between the germline ends. CDR3 size: 16 residues. The CDR3 sequence is CASSIGLQNINSPLHF. The CDR3 DNA sequence: TGTGCCAGTAGTATCGGACTGCAAAACATTAATTCACCCCTCCACTTT.

The chain employs TRBV2 and TRBJ2-1; D call uncertain. Germline lookup yields CDR1 SNHLY and CDR2 FYNNEI. The V and J ends lost 5 bases and 4 bases respectively, with 9 bases between them. The CDR3 runs to 13 residues. The CDR3 sequence: CASSFDIYNEQFF. DNA for the CDR3: TGTGCCAGCAGTTTCGACATTTACAATGAGCAGTTCTTC.

The chain couples TRBV25-1 to TRBJ2-2; D is undetermined. V lost 0 bases to trimming and J lost 2 bases, with 10 bases between them. The germline V gene encodes CDR1 MGHDK and CDR2 SYGVNS. CDR3 length equals 16 residues. The chain's CDR3 is CASSEYRAANTGELFF. The DNA of the CDR3 is TGTGCCAGCAGTGAATATCGTGCAGCCAACACCGGGGAGCTGTTTTTT.

The J gene is TRBJ2-5, the V gene TRBV4-3, with no clear D. The CDR3 loop spans 14 amino acids. The ends were cut back, 1 base at V and 4 bases at J, with 10 bases in the middle. Germline CDR1 LGHNA, CDR2 YSLEER. CDR3 in DNA: TGCGCCAGCAGCCAAGCCCTAGGAAGAGAGACCCAGTACTTC. Amino acids: CASSQALGRETQYF.

This chain joins TRBV13 and TRBJ2-1, with D perhaps TRBD1 or TRBD2 (5 bases each). V lost 7 bases to trimming and J lost 0 bases, with 10 bases between them. The CDR3 runs 14 residues. The V gene's germline CDR1 is PRHDT and CDR2 FYEKMQ (reference sequence). CDR3 loop: CASTPGTSYNEQFF. CDR3 nucleotide sequence: TGTGCCAGCACCCCGGGGACCTCCTACAATGAGCAGTTCTTC.

The gene calls are TRBV7-7 and TRBJ2-5; maybe TRBD2 (6 bases). The germline CDR1 and CDR2 sequences are SSHAT and FNYEAQ (reference sequence). The CDR3 totals 16 residues. The V end was cut by 3 bases, the J end by 5 bases, with 19 bases between. The DNA for the CDR3 is TGTGCCAGCAGCTTTAGCCCGGGGGATAAGCGGGAGACCCAGTACTTC. As protein: CASSFSPGDKRETQYF.

This chain joins TRBV30 and TRBJ1-5, with D possibly matching TRBD1 (5 bases). The V end was cut by 1 base, the J end by 4 bases, with 20 bases between. The CDR3 is 17 amino acids. The germline CDR1 and CDR2 sequences are GTSNPN and SVGIG (reference sequence). The CDR3 sequence is CAWSATGSGRINQPQHF. As DNA, the CDR3 is TGTGCCTGGAGTGCAACGGGTTCGGGACGGATTAATCAGCCCCAGCATTTT.

The CDR3 region has the DNA TGTGCCAGCAGCTTAGCGGCAGGGGGGTGGGAGCAGTACTTC. It translates to CASSLAAGGWEQYF. The chain recombines TRBV7-9 with TRBJ2-7; D perhaps matches TRBD1 (7 bases). The CDR3 covers 14 residues. Germline CDR1 reads SEHNR; CDR2 reads FQNEAQ (reference sequence). V was cut by 0 bases and J by 7 bases, with 13 bases left in between.

V usage is TRBV29-1 and J usage is TRBJ1-1; D possibly corresponds to TRBD1 (6 bases). The CDR3 sequence is 15 residues long. CDR1 and CDR2 (germline): SQVTM, ANQGSEA. Trimming left V 4 bases short and J 0 bases short, with 15 bases between. CDR3 residues: CSVGTKGGVNTEAFF. DNA of the CDR3: TGCAGCGTTGGGACCAAGGGGGGGGTGAACACTGAAGCTTTCTTT.

The rearrangement joins TRBV6-5 to TRBJ2-2; D not certain. Germline V lookup: CDR1 MNHEY, CDR2 SVGAGI. With 7 bases removed from V and 2 bases from J, the gap between germline ends came to 8 bases. The CDR3 is 13 amino acids. The CDR3 DNA is TGTGCCAGCAAGGCCCTAAACACCGGGGAGCTGTTTTTT. Its protein product is CASKALNTGELFF.